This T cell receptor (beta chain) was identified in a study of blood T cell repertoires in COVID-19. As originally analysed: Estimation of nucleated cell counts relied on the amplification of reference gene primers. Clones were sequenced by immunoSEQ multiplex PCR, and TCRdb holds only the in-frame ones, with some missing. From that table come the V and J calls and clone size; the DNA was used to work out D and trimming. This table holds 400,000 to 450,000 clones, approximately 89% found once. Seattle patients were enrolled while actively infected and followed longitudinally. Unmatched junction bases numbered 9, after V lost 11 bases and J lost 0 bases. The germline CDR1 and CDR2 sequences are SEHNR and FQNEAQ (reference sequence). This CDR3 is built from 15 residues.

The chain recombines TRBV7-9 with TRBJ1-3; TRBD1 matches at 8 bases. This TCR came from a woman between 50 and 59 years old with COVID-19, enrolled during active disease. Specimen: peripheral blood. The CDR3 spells CAGQTGDYSGNTIYF. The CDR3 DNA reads TGTGCCGGCCAGACAGGGGACTACTCTGGAAACACCATATATTTT.